A single sample gave rise to the 21 T cell receptor beta chains below, sequenced in a study of CD8 T cells in Susac syndrome. RNA amounts of about 0.5 to 1 ug underwent reverse transcription with random hexamers. MiXCR, applied by TCRdb to the immunoSEQ multiplex PCR reads, yields one record per CDR3 protein. The sample shows more than 150,000 distinct CDR3 sequences, under 97% of them seen only once. Sequences were obtained from CD4+ T cells from PBMCs. These receptors all come from a human donor with Susac syndrome.

The genes are TRBV14 and TRBJ2-3; D is uncertain. V lost 0 bases and J 4 bases, leaving 20 bases between the germline ends. In germline, CDR1 is SGHDN, CDR2 FVKESK. The CDR3 is 18 amino acids. DNA for the CDR3: TGTGCCAGCAGCCAAGATAAATCTGTCATGAGAGGCGCAGATACGCAGTATTTT. The encoded protein is CASSQDKSVMRGADTQYF.

The genes are TRBV20-1 and TRBJ1-3; D is unresolved. CDR1 and CDR2 (germline): DFQATT, SNEGSKA (reference sequence). This CDR3 is 13 amino acids long. Trimming cost V 0 bases and J 3 bases, with 6 bases left between them. The CDR3 DNA reads as TGCAGTGCTAGAGATCTTGGTGGAAACACCATATATTTT. This translates into CSARDLGGNTIYF.

This clonotype appeared once. The rearrangement uses TRBV27 and TRBJ1-4; 8 bases align to TRBD1. Per the germline V gene, CDR1 is MNHEY and CDR2 is SMNVEV (reference sequence). J gave up 3 bases and V 5 bases, and 2 bases lay outside the gene matches. The CDR3 runs to 14 residues. CDR3 in amino acids: CASSKTGANEKLFF. Written as DNA, the CDR3 is TGTGCCAGCAGTAAGACAGGGGCTAATGAAAAACTGTTTTTT.

CDR3 residues: CASRPPGVFTEAFF. The CDR3 DNA reads TGTGCCAGCAGACCCCCAGGAGTTTTCACTGAAGCTTTCTTT. The chain employs TRBV12-3 or TRBV12-4 and TRBJ1-1; unclear D gene. This CDR3 is 14 amino acids long. Trimming took off 6 bases at V and 4 bases at J, with 15 bases between the two ends.

This chain joins TRBV7-2 and TRBJ2-7; D is possibly TRBD2 (5 bases). V was cut by 4 bases and J by 3 bases, with 13 bases left in between. CDR1 SGHTA and CDR2 FQGNSA come from the germline V gene. CDR3 size: 14 residues. The CDR3 DNA reads as TGTGCCAGCAGCTCCCGGACGGGGATCTACGAGCAGTACTTC. It yields the protein CASSSRTGIYEQYF.

The chain joins TRBV5-1 to TRBJ2-3; D remains ambiguous. Trimming shortened V by 0 bases and J by 5 bases, and 13 bases separated the two germline ends. The V gene's germline CDR1 is SGHRS and CDR2 YFSETQ. This CDR3 spans 15 amino acids. The CDR3 DNA follows: TGCGCCAGCAGCTTGGGTGCAGATCAGATAGATACGCAGTATTTT. Translated: CASSLGADQIDTQYF. The variable domain in full, with the rest retrieved from reference TRBV5-1 and TRBJ2-3, is KAGVTQTPRYLIKTRGQQVTLSCSPISGHRSVSWYQQTPGQGLQFLFEYFSETQRNKGNFPGRFSGRQFSNSRSEMNVSTLELGDSALYLCASSLGADQIDTQYFGPGTRLTVL.

The sample holds one count of this clonotype. The V and J genes are TRBV19 and TRBJ2-2; 9 bases line up with TRBD2. Losses at the gene ends were 9 bases for V and 1 base for J; bases not matched to a gene: 15. The CDR3 has 18 residues. Germline loops: CDR1 LNHDA, CDR2 SQIVND (reference sequence). The CDR3 DNA reads as TGTGCCAGCGCCACGAGGCGGGGGGGCCGCGGGAACACCGGGGAGCTGTTTTTT. Amino acids: CASATRRGGRGNTGELFF. The variable domain in full, completed from reference TRBV19 and TRBJ2-2, reads DGGITQSPKYLFRKEGQNVTLSCEQNLNHDAMYWYRQDPGQGLRLIYYSQIVNDFQKGDIAEGYSVSREKKESFPLTVTSAQKNPTAFYLCASATRRGGRGNTGELFFGEGSRLTVL.

The chain joins TRBV4-3 to TRBJ2-5; either TRBD1 or TRBD2 may supply D (6 bases each). This CDR3 contains 15 residues. Trimming took 0 bases from V and 5 from J, leaving 13 bases between them. The germline V gene encodes CDR1 LGHNA and CDR2 YSLEER. CDR3: CASSQDYGGWETQYF. As DNA, the CDR3 is TGCGCCAGCAGCCAAGATTACGGGGGCTGGGAGACCCAGTACTTC.

This chain uses TRBV20-1 with TRBJ2-5, with TRBD2 identical over 9 bases. CDR1 is DFQATT, CDR2 SNEGSKA, per germline (reference sequence). Germline trimming cut 2 bases from V and 5 bases from J; bases unmatched to any gene: 15. The CDR3 extends over 17 amino acids. The CDR3, as DNA: TGCAGTGCTAGAAACCCCAGCGGTCTAGCGGGGCGGGAGACCCAGTACTTC. It translates to CSARNPSGLAGRETQYF.

V is TRBV30 and J is TRBJ2-5; D remains unclear. The CDR3 is 17 residues long. V was shortened by 5 bases and J by 5 bases, with 27 bases between the two germline ends. The germline V gene encodes CDR1 GTSNPN and CDR2 SVGIG (reference sequence). CDR3 in amino acids: CAWVPGPDSRIRETQYF. In nucleotides, the CDR3 is TGTGCCTGGGTACCGGGCCCGGATAGTCGGATTCGGGAGACCCAGTACTTC.

The gene calls are TRBV5-1 and TRBJ2-2, with D possibly matching TRBD1 (6 bases). The CDR3 has 12 residues. Germline CDR1 reads SGHRS; CDR2 reads YFSETQ. The CDR3 DNA reads TGCACTCAGAAAGGGGGATCAGGGGAGCTGTTTTTT. This gives the protein CTQKGGSGELFF.

This clonotype was recorded once. Here the CDR3 reads CASSLETGATGELFF. The CDR3 nucleotides read TGCGCCAGCAGCTTGGAGACAGGGGCCACCGGGGAGCTGTTTTTT. This rearrangement joins TRBV5-1 to TRBJ2-2; 8 bases agree with TRBD1. Germline V gives CDR1 SGHRS, CDR2 YFSETQ. The length of the CDR3 is 15 residues. V shed 0 bases, J shed 4 bases, and the junction held 2 bases outside the gene matches.

The chain couples TRBV3-1 to TRBJ1-1; TRBD1 aligns across 12 bases. The V and J ends lost 4 bases and 6 bases, in that order; junction bases with no gene match: 6. The germline CDR1 and CDR2 sequences are LGHDT and YNNKEL (reference sequence). CDR3 size: 15 residues. The CDR3 here is CASSRGTGGKAEAFF. CDR3 sequence (DNA): TGTGCCAGCAGCCGGGGGACAGGGGGCAAAGCTGAAGCTTTCTTT.

The J gene is TRBJ2-3, the V gene TRBV30; TRBD2 matches 8 bases. The ends lost 3 bases at V and 4 bases at J; junction bases unmatched: 12. Per the germline V gene, CDR1 is GTSNPN and CDR2 is SVGIG (reference sequence). The CDR3 covers 16 residues. The chain's CDR3 is CAWSSGQRGSADTQYF. CDR3 bases: TGTGCCTGGAGCAGCGGCCAGCGGGGGTCCGCAGATACGCAGTATTTT. Full variable domain (outside the CDR3, taken from reference TRBV30 and TRBJ2-3): SQTIHQWPATLVQPVGSPLSLECTVEGTSNPNLYWYRQAAGRGLQLLFYSVGIGQISSEVPQNLSASRPQDRQFILSSKKLLLSDSGFYLCAWSSGQRGSADTQYFGPGTRLTVL.

The chain carries TRBV3-1 and TRBJ2-1; tentatively, D is TRBD1 or TRBD2 (5 bases each). The CDR3 extends over 15 amino acids. V was shortened by 0 bases and J by 4 bases, with 10 bases between the two germline ends. Germline V CDR1 and CDR2: LGHDT, YNNKEL (reference sequence). The CDR3 here is CASSQDRDQYNEQFF. Written as DNA, the CDR3 is TGTGCCAGCAGCCAAGACCGGGACCAGTACAATGAGCAGTTCTTC.

The chain links TRBV5-6 to TRBJ1-2, with D tentatively TRBD1 (6 bases). V dropped 4 bases and J dropped 8 bases, with 21 bases sitting between them. Germline CDR1 SGHDT, CDR2 YYEEEE. The CDR3 runs to 15 residues. CDR3 sequence reads: CASSPRDIRTGGYTF. CDR3 nucleotide sequence: TGTGCCAGCAGCCCGCGGGACATTAGGACGGGGGGCTACACCTTC.

The CDR3 here is CASSLEWGFEGYTF. DNA of the CDR3: TGTGCCAGCAGCTTGGAATGGGGGTTTGAAGGCTACACCTTC. The rearrangement joins TRBV5-5 to TRBJ1-2; maybe TRBD1 (5 bases). V lost 0 bases to trimming and J lost 8 bases, with 14 bases between them. This CDR3 contains 14 residues. Germline V gene sequence: CDR1 SGHKS, CDR2 YYEKEE (reference sequence).

The chain is built from TRBV2 and TRBJ2-1, with 8 nucleotides matching TRBD1. The trim removed 4 bases at V and 2 bases at J, leaving 4 bases unmatched. This CDR3 spans 15 amino acids. Germline CDR1 SNHLY, CDR2 FYNNEI. CDR3 DNA: TGTGCCAGCAGTGTTCCGGGACAGGCCTACAATGAGCAGTTCTTC. Its translation: CASSVPGQAYNEQFF. The entire variable domain, with the rest obtained from reference TRBV2 and TRBJ2-1, is as follows: EPEVTQTPSHQVTQMGQEVILRCVPISNHLYFYWYRQILGQKVEFLVSFYNNEISEKSEIFDDQFSVERPDGSNFTLKIRSTKLEDSAMYFCASSVPGQAYNEQFFGPGTRLTVL.

The chain uses TRBV18 and TRBJ1-5; perhaps TRBD1 as D (6 bases). The CDR3 has 17 residues. Germline CDR1 is KGHSH and CDR2 is LQKENI. Trimming shortened V by 4 bases and J by 7 bases, and 23 bases separated the two germline ends. The CDR3 region is CASSRSMSAGGTQPQHF. For the CDR3, the DNA is TGTGCCAGCTCACGCTCCATGTCGGCCGGGGGCACGCAGCCCCAGCATTTT.

The V call is TRBV27, the J call TRBJ1-1; TRBD1 might be the D (6 bases). The CDR3 has 13 residues. From germline, CDR1 is MNHEY and CDR2 SMNVEV (reference sequence). Trimming removed 2 bases from V and 11 bases from J, with 15 bases in between. The CDR3 loop is CASSLGQGTSAFF. CDR3 in DNA: TGTGCCAGCAGTTTAGGTCAGGGGACCTCCGCTTTCTTT.

The genes are TRBV5-1 and TRBJ2-7; D is possibly TRBD2 (5 bases). Trimming stripped 3 bases from V and 6 bases from J, with 19 bases between. CDR3 length equals 15 residues. The V gene's germline CDR1 is SGHRS and CDR2 YFSETQ. The CDR3 loop is CASSSANGDGIEQYF. CDR3 coding DNA: TGCGCCAGCAGCTCCGCCAACGGGGATGGCATCGAGCAGTACTTC.